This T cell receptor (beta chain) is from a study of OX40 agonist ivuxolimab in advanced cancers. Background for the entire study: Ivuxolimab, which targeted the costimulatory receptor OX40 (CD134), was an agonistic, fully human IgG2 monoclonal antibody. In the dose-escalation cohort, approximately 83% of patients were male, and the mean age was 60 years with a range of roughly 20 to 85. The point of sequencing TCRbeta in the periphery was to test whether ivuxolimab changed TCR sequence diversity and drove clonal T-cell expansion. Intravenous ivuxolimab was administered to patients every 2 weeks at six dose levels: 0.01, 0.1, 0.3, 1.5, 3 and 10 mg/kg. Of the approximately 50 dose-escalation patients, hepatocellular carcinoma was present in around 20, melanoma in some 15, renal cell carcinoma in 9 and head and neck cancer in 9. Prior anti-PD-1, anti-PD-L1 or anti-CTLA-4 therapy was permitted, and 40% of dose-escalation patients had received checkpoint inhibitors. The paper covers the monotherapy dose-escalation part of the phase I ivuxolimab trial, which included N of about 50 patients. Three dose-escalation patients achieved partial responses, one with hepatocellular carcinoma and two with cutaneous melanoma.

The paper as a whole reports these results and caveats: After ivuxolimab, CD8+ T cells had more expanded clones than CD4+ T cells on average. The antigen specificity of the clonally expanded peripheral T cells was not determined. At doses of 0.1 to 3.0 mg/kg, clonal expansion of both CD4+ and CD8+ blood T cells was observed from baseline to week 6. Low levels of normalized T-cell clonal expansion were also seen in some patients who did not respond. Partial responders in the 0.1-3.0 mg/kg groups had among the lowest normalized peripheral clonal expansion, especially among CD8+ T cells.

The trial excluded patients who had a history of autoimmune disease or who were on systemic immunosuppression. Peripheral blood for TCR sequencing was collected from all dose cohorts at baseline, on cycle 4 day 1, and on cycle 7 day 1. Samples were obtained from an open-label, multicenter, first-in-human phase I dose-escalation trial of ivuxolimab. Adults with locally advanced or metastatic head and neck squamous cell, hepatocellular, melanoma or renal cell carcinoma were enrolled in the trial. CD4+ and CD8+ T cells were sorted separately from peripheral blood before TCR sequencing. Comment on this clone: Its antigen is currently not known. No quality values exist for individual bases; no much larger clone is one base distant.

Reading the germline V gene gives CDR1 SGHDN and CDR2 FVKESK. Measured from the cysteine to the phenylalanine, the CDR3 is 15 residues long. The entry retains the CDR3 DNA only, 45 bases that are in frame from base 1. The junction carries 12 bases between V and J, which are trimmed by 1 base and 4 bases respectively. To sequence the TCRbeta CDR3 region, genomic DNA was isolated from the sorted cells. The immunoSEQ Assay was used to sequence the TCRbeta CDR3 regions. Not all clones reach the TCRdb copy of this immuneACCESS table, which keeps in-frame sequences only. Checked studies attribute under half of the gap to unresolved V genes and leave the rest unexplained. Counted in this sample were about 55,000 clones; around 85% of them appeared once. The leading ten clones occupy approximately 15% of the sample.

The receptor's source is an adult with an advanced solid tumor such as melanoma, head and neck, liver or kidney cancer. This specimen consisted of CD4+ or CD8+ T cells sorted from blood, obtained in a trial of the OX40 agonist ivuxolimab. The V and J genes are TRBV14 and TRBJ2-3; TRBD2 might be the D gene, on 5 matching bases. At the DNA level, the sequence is TGTGCCAGCAGCCAAGTGGGAGTAGGTGCAGATACGCAGTATTTT. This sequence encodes CASSQVGVGADTQYF. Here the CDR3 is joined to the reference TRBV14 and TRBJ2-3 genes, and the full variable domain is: EAGVTQFPSHSVIEKGQTVTLRCDPISGHDNLYWYRRVMGKEIKFLLHFVKESKQDESGMPNNRFLAERTGGTYSTLKVQPAELEDSGVYFCASSQVGVGADTQYFGPGTRLTVL.